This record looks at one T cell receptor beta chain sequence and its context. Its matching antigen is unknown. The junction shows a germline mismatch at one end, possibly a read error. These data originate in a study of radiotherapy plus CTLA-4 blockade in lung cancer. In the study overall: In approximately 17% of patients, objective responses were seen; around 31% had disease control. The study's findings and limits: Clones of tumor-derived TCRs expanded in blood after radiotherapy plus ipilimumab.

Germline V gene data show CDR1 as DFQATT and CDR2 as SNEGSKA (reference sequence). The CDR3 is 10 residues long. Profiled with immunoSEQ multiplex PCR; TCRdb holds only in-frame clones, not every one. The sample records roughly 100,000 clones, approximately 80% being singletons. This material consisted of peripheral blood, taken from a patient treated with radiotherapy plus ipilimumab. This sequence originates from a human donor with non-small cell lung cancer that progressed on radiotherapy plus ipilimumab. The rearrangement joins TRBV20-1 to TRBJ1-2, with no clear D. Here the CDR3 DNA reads TGCAGTGCTTACCCCTATCGCTACACCTTC. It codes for CSAYPYRYTF.